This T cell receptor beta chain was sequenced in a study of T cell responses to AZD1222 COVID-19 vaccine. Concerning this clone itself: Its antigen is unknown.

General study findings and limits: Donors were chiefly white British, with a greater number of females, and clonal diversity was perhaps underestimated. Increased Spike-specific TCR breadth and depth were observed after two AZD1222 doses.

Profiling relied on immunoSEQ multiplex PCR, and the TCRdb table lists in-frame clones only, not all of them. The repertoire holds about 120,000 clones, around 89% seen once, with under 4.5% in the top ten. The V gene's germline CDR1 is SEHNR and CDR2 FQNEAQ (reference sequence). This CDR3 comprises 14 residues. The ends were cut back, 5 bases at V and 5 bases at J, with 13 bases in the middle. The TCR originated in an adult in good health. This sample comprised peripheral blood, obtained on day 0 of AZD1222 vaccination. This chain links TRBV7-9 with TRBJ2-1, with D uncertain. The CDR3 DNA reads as TGTGCCAGCAGCCCGCGGCAGGTGAACAATGAGCAGTTCTTC. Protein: CASSPRQVNNEQFF. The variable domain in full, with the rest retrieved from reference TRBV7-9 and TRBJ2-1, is DTGVSQNPRHKITKRGQNVTFRCDPISEHNRLYWYRQTLGQGPEFLTYFQNEAQLEKSRLLSDRFSAERPKGSFSTLEIQRTEQGDSAMYLCASSPRQVNNEQFFGPGTRLTVL.